This TCR beta chain came from a study of shared clonotypes between healthy human individuals. Across the study: Each donor's CD8 memory used one plate, CD8 naive two, each CD4 subset three.

Germline lookup yields CDR1 SNHLY and CDR2 FYNNEI. V was clipped by 2 bases and J by 6 bases; unmatched bases: 8. This CDR3 comprises 15 residues. This clone came up a few times. The test was conducted at deep level. Here immunoSEQ multiplex PCR was the method, and the copy in TCRdb shows in-frame clones only, minus some. Found here are over a million clones, about 75% of them singletons; the top ten hold approximately 1.5%. The clonotype originates from a man aged 18 to 29 in good health. Sequenced input: memory CD4+ T cells sorted from blood. The subset was: CD45RA-negative fraction. The genes are TRBV2 and TRBJ2-7; 9 bases match TRBD2. The CDR3 coding sequence is TGTGCCAGCAGTGAAACGGCGGGGGGGCTCTCCGAGCAGTACTTC. As protein: CASSETAGGLSEQYF.